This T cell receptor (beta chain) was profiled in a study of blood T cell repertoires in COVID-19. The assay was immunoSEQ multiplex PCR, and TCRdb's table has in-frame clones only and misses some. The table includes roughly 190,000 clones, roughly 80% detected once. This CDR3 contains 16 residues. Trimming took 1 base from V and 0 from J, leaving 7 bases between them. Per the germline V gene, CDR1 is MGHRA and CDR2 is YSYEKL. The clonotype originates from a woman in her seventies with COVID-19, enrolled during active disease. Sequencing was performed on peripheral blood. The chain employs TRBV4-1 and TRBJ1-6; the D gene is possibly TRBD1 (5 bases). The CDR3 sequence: CASSQAGFSYNSPLHF. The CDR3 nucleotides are TGCGCCAGCAGCCAAGCAGGGTTCTCCTATAATTCACCCCTCCACTTT.